Shown below are 15 T cell receptor beta chains from a single sample sequenced in a study of blood T cells in healthy people across ages. The authors ran a second PCR of about 6 to 11 cycles using a sample-barcoded 5' primer and a J-beta primer mix. TCRdb reprocessed the 5' RACE reads via MiXCR and lists one record per CDR3 protein. Of just under 900,000 distinct CDR3 sequences listed, 29% are singletons. Sequencing was performed on blood. Receptor source: an elderly woman in good health.

This clonotype showed up just a few times. The chain uses TRBV20-1 and TRBJ2-1, with 9 bases aligning to TRBD2. The V segment lost 1 base and the J segment 6 bases; nucleotides outside the gene matches: 7. The CDR3 totals 15 residues. In germline, CDR1 is DFQATT, CDR2 SNEGSKA (reference sequence). The CDR3 coding sequence is TGCAGTGCTAGAGTACGAGCGGGGGGCCCCAATGAGCAGTTCTTC. Translating gives CSARVRAGGPNEQFF.

The gene calls are TRBV30 and TRBJ1-2; D gene ambiguous. Trimming pared 5 bases from V and 0 bases from J, leaving 13 bases between. CDR1 is GTSNPN, CDR2 SVGIG, per germline (reference sequence). The CDR3 totals 14 residues. In DNA form, the CDR3 reads TGTGCCTGGGGAGAGGGTTCGGCTAACTATGGCTACACCTTC. Its translation: CAWGEGSANYGYTF.

This clonotype was detected many times. This chain links TRBV5-6 with TRBJ1-2, with D hard to call. The CDR3 runs 15 residues. Germline V gives CDR1 SGHDT, CDR2 YYEEEE. V dropped 1 base and J dropped 7 bases, with 17 bases sitting between them. Here the CDR3 DNA reads TGTGCCAGCAGCTTGCAGGCCAGTGGCTCTAGTGGCTACACCTTC. Amino acids: CASSLQASGSSGYTF. Full variable domain (outside the CDR3, taken from reference TRBV5-6 and TRBJ1-2): DAGVTQSPTHLIKTRGQQVTLRCSPKSGHDTVSWYQQALGQGPQFIFQYYEEEERQRGNFPDRFSGHQFPNYSSELNVNALLLGDSALYLCASSLQASGSSGYTFGSGTRLTVV.

The V and J genes are TRBV11-2 and TRBJ2-5; 7 nucleotides line up with TRBD2. Germline CDR1 reads SGHAT; CDR2 reads FQNNGV. This CDR3 has 15 residues. Trimming at V came to 8 bases and at J to 5 bases, leaving 14 bases not matched to a gene. CDR3 DNA sequence: TGTGCCAGCGCCCTCTTGCCCGGGGGAGGGGAGACCCAGTACTTC. It encodes CASALLPGGGETQYF.

This clonotype was found many times. The rearrangement uses TRBV7-9 and TRBJ2-1; D is unresolved. CDR3 size: 14 residues. Between the trimmed V and J ends, which lost 1 base and 8 bases, there was a span of 12 bases. Germline values: CDR1 SEHNR, CDR2 FQNEAQ (reference sequence). This CDR3 reads CASSLDLGRDEQFF. The DNA of the CDR3 is TGTGCCAGCAGCTTAGATCTGGGTAGAGATGAGCAGTTCTTC.

The J gene is TRBJ2-7, the V gene TRBV4-1, with D maybe TRBD1 (6 bases). The V end lost 0 bases, the J end lost 0 bases, and 12 bases lay between the germline ends. CDR3 length equals 16 residues. The germline V gene encodes CDR1 MGHRA and CDR2 YSYEKL. In DNA form, the CDR3 reads TGCGCCAGCAGCCAAGAAACAGGGTCCCTCTCCTACGAGCAGTACTTC. Its protein product is CASSQETGSLSYEQYF.

The chain joins TRBV5-6 to TRBJ1-4, with 8 bases lining up with TRBD1. Trimming took 3 bases from V and 9 from J; bases not matched to a gene: 13. This CDR3 has 16 amino acids. Germline V CDR1 and CDR2: SGHDT, YYEEEE. CDR3 sequence (DNA): TGTGCCAGCAGCTCCAAAACCGGGACAGGCTGGAAAAAACTGTTTTTT. Its translation: CASSSKTGTGWKKLFF. Drawing the rest from reference TRBV5-6 and TRBJ1-4, the complete variable domain is DAGVTQSPTHLIKTRGQQVTLRCSPKSGHDTVSWYQQALGQGPQFIFQYYEEEERQRGNFPDRFSGHQFPNYSSELNVNALLLGDSALYLCASSSKTGTGWKKLFFGSGTQLSVL.

CDR3: CASSLQWGARETQFF. The DNA of the CDR3 is TGCGCCAGCAGCCTCCAATGGGGAGCTCGAGAGACCCAGTTCTTC. V is TRBV4-1 and J is TRBJ2-1; a weak D match, TRBD2 (5 bases). The V end was cut by 4 bases, the J end by 13 bases, with 23 bases between. Germline CDR1 is MGHRA and CDR2 is YSYEKL. The CDR3 runs 15 residues.

Of note for this clonotype: Just one base apart from a much larger clone, this may be a read error. The chain carries TRBV7-2 and TRBJ2-4; D possibly uses TRBD1 or TRBD2 (6 bases each). The CDR3 totals 17 residues. The V gene lost 8 bases and the J gene lost 0 bases, with 20 bases spanning the gap. Germline loops: CDR1 SGHTA, CDR2 FQGNSA. The CDR3 here is CASGPVGGPSAKNIQYF. CDR3 coding DNA: TGTGCCAGCGGCCCAGTGGGGGGCCCCTCAGCCAAAAACATTCAGTACTTC.

At least ten counts were recorded for this clonotype. This chain links TRBV20-1 with TRBJ2-1; 11 bases align to TRBD1. V lost 5 bases, J lost 3 bases, and 12 bases stayed unmatched. The CDR3 length is 17 residues. CDR1 and CDR2 from the germline V gene are DFQATT and SNEGSKA (reference sequence). The DNA of the CDR3 is TGCAGTGCTGCACCTTCTCGGGACAGGGGGATCTACAATGAGCAGTTCTTC. Amino acids: CSAAPSRDRGIYNEQFF.

This clonotype was found a few times. The gene calls are TRBV10-3 and TRBJ1-1, with a weak D call TRBD1 (5 bases). CDR3 length equals 15 residues. Per the germline V gene, CDR1 is ENHRY and CDR2 is SYGVKD. V lost 4 bases to trimming and J lost 0 bases, with 12 bases between them. The CDR3 nucleotides are TGTGCCATCAGTGGGGGGGGGAGCATGAACACTGAAGCTTTCTTT. Its protein product is CAISGGGSMNTEAFF.

The chain joins TRBV7-2 to TRBJ2-1; 10 bases agree with TRBD1. Looked up from germline, CDR1 is SGHTA and CDR2 is FQGNSA. The CDR3 is 15 amino acids. Trimming at V came to 5 bases and at J to 3 bases, leaving 4 bases not matched to a gene. The CDR3 loop reads CASSIDRGHYNEQFF. CDR3 sequence (DNA): TGTGCCAGCAGCATCGACAGGGGGCACTACAATGAGCAGTTCTTC.

Ten or more counts support this clonotype. The chain links TRBV20-1 to TRBJ1-2, with 8 bases identical to TRBD1. The CDR3 is made up of 13 amino acids. Germline V gene data show CDR1 as DFQATT and CDR2 as SNEGSKA (reference sequence). The junction had 10 bases not matched to a gene; V was cut back by 5 bases and J by 8 bases. Here the CDR3 reads CSAWTGPTEGYTF. CDR3 DNA sequence: TGCAGTGCTTGGACAGGGCCCACGGAGGGCTACACCTTC.

This clonotype was seen only a few times. The chain links TRBV20-1 to TRBJ1-2; 9 nucleotides agree with TRBD1. Looked up from germline, CDR1 is DFQATT and CDR2 is SNEGSKA (reference sequence). V dropped 3 bases and J dropped 4; count of bases not matched to a gene: 6. This CDR3 has 14 amino acids. CDR3 residues: CSASNRGLGYGYTF. The CDR3 bases are TGCAGTGCTAGCAACAGGGGGCTGGGCTATGGCTACACCTTC.

As to this clonotype: This may arise from a read error, as a much more abundant clone is one base away. The chain couples TRBV27 to TRBJ1-2; D gene uncertain. Germline lookup yields CDR1 MNHEY and CDR2 SMNVEV (reference sequence). The CDR3 runs 14 residues. The CDR3 coding sequence is TGTGCCGGCAGTTATACAGCTGATGGGTATGGCTACACCTTC. Amino acid sequence: CAGSYTADGYGYTF.